These 29 T cell receptor beta chains were all obtained from the same sample, sequenced in a study of OX40 agonist ivuxolimab in advanced cancers. The protocol used for the library was the immunoSEQ multiplex PCR assay. TCRdb took this table from immuneACCESS and kept in-frame rearrangements with V and J called. Such tables lack part of the clones; where checked against another copy, unresolved V genes explain under half of the gap, and the rest is unexplained. The sample includes approximately 74,000 clones, with 85% observed a single time. 0.5% to 0.55% of the sample rests with the top ten. This sample comprised CD4+ or CD8+ T cells sorted from blood, obtained in a trial of the OX40 agonist ivuxolimab. These receptors were taken from an adult with an advanced solid tumor such as melanoma, head and neck, liver or kidney cancer.

The genes are TRBV6-1 and TRBJ1-1, with TRBD1 matching 7 bases. Germline V gene data show CDR1 as MNHNS and CDR2 as SASEGT. V dropped 7 bases and J dropped 0; count of bases not matched to a gene: 8. CDR3 length: 15 amino acids. CDR3 sequence: CASTRTGVMNTEAFF. As DNA, the CDR3 is TGTGCCAGCACCAGGACAGGAGTCATGAACACTGAAGCTTTCTTT.

This clone was seen more than once but under ten times. The CDR3, as DNA: TGTGCCAGCAGCTTACCCCTCCGCCAGGGGGAGACCCAGTACTTC. Translating it yields CASSLPLRQGETQYF. The chain recombines TRBV13 with TRBJ2-5, with TRBD1 as a possible D gene (6 bases). Germline V gene data show CDR1 as PRHDT and CDR2 as FYEKMQ (reference sequence). CDR3 length: 15 amino acids. Trimming pared 2 bases from V and 5 bases from J, leaving 15 bases between.

This chain joins TRBV23-1 and TRBJ2-1; a possible D gene is TRBD1 (5 bases). TRBV23-1 is annotated as an ORF whose role is uncertain. V was pared by 4 bases and J by 0 bases, with 19 bases between. The CDR3 is 18 amino acids. For the CDR3, the DNA is TGCGCCAGCAGTCCTAACGAGAGGACACTCTTCTCCTACAATGAGCAGTTCTTC. This translates into CASSPNERTLFSYNEQFF.

The gene calls are TRBV30 and TRBJ1-5, with D hard to call. This CDR3 has 13 amino acids. From germline, CDR1 is GTSNPN and CDR2 SVGIG (reference sequence). V shed 1 base and J shed 1 base, with 5 bases lying between them. The CDR3 protein is CAWSGQSNQPQHF. The CDR3 DNA reads TGTGCCTGGAGTGGGCAGAGCAATCAGCCCCAGCATTTT. Drawing the rest from reference TRBV30 and TRBJ1-5, the complete variable domain is SQTIHQWPATLVQPVGSPLSLECTVEGTSNPNLYWYRQAAGRGLQLLFYSVGIGQISSEVPQNLSASRPQDRQFILSSKKLLLSDSGFYLCAWSGQSNQPQHFGDGTRLSIL.

This clone was counted once. This rearrangement joins TRBV11-3 to TRBJ2-1, with D possibly matching TRBD2 (6 bases). The germline V and J ends were trimmed by 1 base and 5 bases, with 18 bases remaining between them. CDR1 is SGHNT, CDR2 YENEEA, per germline. The CDR3 covers 17 residues. The CDR3 DNA sequence: TGTGCCAGCAGCTTAGGAGTGGGAGGCCTGTATGACAATGAGCAGTTCTTC. Its translation: CASSLGVGGLYDNEQFF. Using reference TRBV11-3 and TRBJ2-1 for the parts outside the CDR3, the full variable domain is EAGVVQSPRYKIIEKKQPVAFWCNPISGHNTLYWYLQNLGQGPELLIRYENEEAVDDSQLPKDRFSAERLKGVDSTLKIQPAELGDSAVYLCASSLGVGGLYDNEQFFGPGTRLTVL.

V gene TRBV19 combines with J gene TRBJ1-1, with D possibly TRBD1 on 5 matching bases. CDR3 length equals 15 residues. Per the germline V gene, CDR1 is LNHDA and CDR2 is SQIVND (reference sequence). Trimming removed 6 bases from V and 6 bases from J, with 20 bases in between. CDR3 in amino acids: CASSQTAVGGSEAFF. DNA of the CDR3: TGTGCCAGTAGCCAGACGGCGGTGGGGGGGTCTGAAGCTTTCTTT.

This chain links TRBV28 with TRBJ1-2; 7 nucleotides align to TRBD1. The V gene's germline CDR1 is MDHEN and CDR2 SYDVKM. CDR3 length: 13 residues. The V segment lost 5 bases and the J segment 4 bases; nucleotides outside the gene matches: 4. CDR3 loop: CASSLQGGYGYTF. CDR3 nucleotides: TGTGCCAGCAGTCTCCAGGGGGGCTATGGCTACACCTTC.

The chain has TRBV5-6 and TRBJ2-1; possibly TRBD2 for D (6 bases). The V and J ends lost 4 bases and 1 base respectively, with 18 bases between them. Germline values: CDR1 SGHDT, CDR2 YYEEEE. CDR3 length: 17 amino acids. CDR3 in amino acids: CASSPFPGTHSYNEQFF. In DNA, the CDR3 is TGTGCCAGCAGCCCTTTCCCCGGGACTCATTCCTACAATGAGCAGTTCTTC.

The chain couples TRBV18 to TRBJ2-5; tentative D call: TRBD1 (6 bases). Trimming took off 3 bases at V and 4 bases at J, with 12 bases between the two ends. Germline loops: CDR1 KGHSH, CDR2 LQKENI. The CDR3 totals 14 residues. In DNA form, the CDR3 reads TGTGCCAGCTCACCCTTACCCAGGGGAGAGACCCAGTACTTC. This sequence encodes CASSPLPRGETQYF. The full variable domain, its missing parts supplied by reference TRBV18 and TRBJ2-5, is NAGVMQNPRHLVRRRGQEARLRCSPMKGHSHVYWYRQLPEEGLKFMVYLQKENIIDESGMPKERFSAEFPKEGPSILRIQQVVRGDSAAYFCASSPLPRGETQYFGPGTRLLVL.

This clone occurred a few times. As DNA, the CDR3 is TGCGCCAGCAGCTTGTCCGGGACAGACCTTTACGAGCAGTACTTC. It specifies CASSLSGTDLYEQYF. The chain joins TRBV5-1 to TRBJ2-7, with 7 positions matching TRBD1. V lost 1 base and J lost 4; bases outside the gene matches: 8. CDR1 is SGHRS, CDR2 YFSETQ, per germline. There are 15 residues in the CDR3. The full variable domain, in which reference TRBV5-1 and TRBJ2-7 provide the parts outside the CDR3, is KAGVTQTPRYLIKTRGQQVTLSCSPISGHRSVSWYQQTPGQGLQFLFEYFSETQRNKGNFPGRFSGRQFSNSRSEMNVSTLELGDSALYLCASSLSGTDLYEQYFGPGTRLTVT.

V usage is TRBV7-3 and J usage is TRBJ2-3; D is possibly TRBD1 or TRBD2 (5 bases each). The germline V gene has CDR1 SGHTA and CDR2 FQGTGA. Trimming left V 5 bases short and J 0 bases short, with 21 bases between. This CDR3 has 18 amino acids. CDR3: CASSALINWGPSTDTQYF. The CDR3 DNA reads as TGTGCCAGCAGCGCCCTGATCAACTGGGGACCCAGCACAGATACGCAGTATTTT.

This clone was found a few times. The chain is built from TRBV6-5 and TRBJ1-4; possibly TRBD1 for D (6 bases). The germline V gene has CDR1 MNHEY and CDR2 SVGAGI. This CDR3 is built from 12 residues. V dropped 6 bases and J dropped 8 bases, with 10 bases sitting between them. DNA for the CDR3: TGTGCCAGCAGAACGGACAGAGAAAAACTGTTTTTT. Amino acids: CASRTDREKLFF.

In its sample, this clone was seen once. This chain joins TRBV11-2 and TRBJ1-3; D not certain. The length of the CDR3 is 14 residues. The V and J ends lost 7 bases and 0 bases respectively, with 10 bases between them. In germline, CDR1 is SGHAT, CDR2 FQNNGV. This CDR3 reads CASTFDLSGNTIYF. CDR3 DNA sequence: TGTGCCAGCACCTTTGACCTCTCTGGAAACACCATATATTTT.

The chain combines TRBV19 with TRBJ1-1, with D possibly matching TRBD1 (5 bases). CDR1 and CDR2 (germline): LNHDA, SQIVND (reference sequence). The V end was cut by 1 base, the J end by 4 bases, with 13 bases between. There are 15 residues in the CDR3. CDR3 DNA: TGTGCCAGTAGTATAGGCTCCACAGGACCCACTGAAGCTTTCTTT. Protein: CASSIGSTGPTEAFF. Full variable domain (outside the CDR3, taken from reference TRBV19 and TRBJ1-1): DGGITQSPKYLFRKEGQNVTLSCEQNLNHDAMYWYRQDPGQGLRLIYYSQIVNDFQKGDIAEGYSVSREKKESFPLTVTSAQKNPTAFYLCASSIGSTGPTEAFFGQGTRLTVV.

The genes are TRBV4-1 and TRBJ2-7, with 10 bases aligning to TRBD1. The germline V gene has CDR1 MGHRA and CDR2 YSYEKL. CDR3 size: 13 residues. V gave up 0 bases and J gave up 9 bases; unmatched junction bases: 2. CDR3 in DNA: TGCGCCAGCAGCCAAGATGGGACAGGGGCGCAGTACTTC. It is translated as CASSQDGTGAQYF.

The J gene is TRBJ1-6, the V gene TRBV2; 7 nucleotides match TRBD1. Unmatched junction bases numbered 1, after V lost 4 bases and J lost 4 bases. This CDR3 spans 14 amino acids. Germline V gives CDR1 SNHLY, CDR2 FYNNEI. CDR3 in DNA: TGTGCCAGCAGTGGGACAGGATATAATTCACCCCTCCACTTT. It encodes CASSGTGYNSPLHF.

The V gene is TRBV21-1, the J gene TRBJ2-2; the table's D call, TRBD2, has no DNA check behind it. TRBV21-1 is termed a pseudogene. This CDR3 contains 12 residues. Here the CDR3 DNA reads TGTGGAGGGCACCTAAACACCGGGGAGCTGTTTTTT. Its translation: CGGHLNTGELFF.

The genes are TRBV25-1 and TRBJ2-5; 7 nucleotides align to TRBD1. TRBJ2-7 matches the DNA end more closely, so the J call is doubtful. The CDR3 has 11 amino acids. CDR1 and CDR2 (germline): MGHDK, SYGVNS. In DNA, the CDR3 is TGTGCGACAGGGATTACCTACGAGCAGTACTTC. This translates into CATGITYEQYF.

The CDR3 coding sequence is TGTGCCAGCAGCCCCCAAGGGCAGGGCACGGCTGAAGCTTTCTTT. It specifies CASSPQGQGTAEAFF. This rearrangement joins TRBV7-9 to TRBJ1-1, with D perhaps TRBD1 (5 bases). The CDR3 extends over 15 amino acids. The V gene's germline CDR1 is SEHNR and CDR2 FQNEAQ (reference sequence). The germline V and J ends were trimmed by 5 bases and 6 bases, with 19 bases remaining between them.

The V gene is TRBV28, the J gene TRBJ1-2; no clear D. V dropped 7 bases and J dropped 4 bases, with 10 bases sitting between them. The germline gives CDR1 MDHEN, CDR2 SYDVKM. There are 12 residues in the CDR3. Here the CDR3 DNA reads TGTGCCAGCAATGGGGTGGTCTATGGCTACACCTTC. This gives the protein CASNGVVYGYTF.

The chain combines TRBV2 with TRBJ1-1, with a weak D call TRBD1 (5 bases). The CDR3 covers 12 residues. Germline V CDR1 and CDR2: SNHLY, FYNNEI. Trimming pared 11 bases from V and 2 bases from J, leaving 12 bases between. CDR3 region: CAEGRTNTEAFF. The DNA of the CDR3 is TGTGCCGAGGGGCGGACCAACACTGAAGCTTTCTTT.

This chain joins TRBV14 and TRBJ2-1; TRBD1 might be the D (5 bases). CDR1 and CDR2 (germline): SGHDN, FVKESK. The length of the CDR3 is 17 residues. V dropped 6 bases and J dropped 4 bases, with 22 bases sitting between them. The CDR3 loop is CASRPRPGEGVYNEQFF. The CDR3 DNA reads as TGTGCCAGCAGGCCTAGACCTGGCGAAGGGGTGTACAATGAGCAGTTCTTC.

The V call is TRBV5-4, the J call TRBJ2-7; maybe TRBD2 (5 bases). With 0 bases removed from V and 3 bases from J, the gap between germline ends came to 13 bases. The germline gives CDR1 SGHNT, CDR2 YYREEE (reference sequence). The CDR3 spans 15 residues. In nucleotides, the CDR3 is TGTGCCAGCAGCTTGGGTGGAGGCATACTCTACGAGCAGTACTTC. Protein product: CASSLGGGILYEQYF.

The chain uses TRBV18 and TRBJ2-2; no clear D. Germline CDR1 is KGHSH and CDR2 is LQKENI. Trimming left V 0 bases short and J 6 bases short, with 8 bases between. CDR3 length: 14 residues. CDR3 sequence reads: CASSPPRKAGELFF. DNA of the CDR3: TGTGCCAGCTCACCACCCAGGAAGGCCGGGGAGCTGTTTTTT.

The chain links TRBV18 to TRBJ1-6; a weak D match, TRBD1 (5 bases). V was shortened by 2 bases and J by 6 bases, with 14 bases between the two germline ends. This CDR3 contains 16 residues. Per germline, CDR1 KGHSH and CDR2 LQKENI. Here the CDR3 reads CASSPTQGGSNSPLHF. In DNA, the CDR3 is TGTGCCAGCTCACCAACTCAGGGCGGTAGTAATTCACCCCTCCACTTT.

This clone was counted a few times. V and J are TRBV5-4 and TRBJ2-1, with no clear D. CDR3 length: 15 residues. Germline lookup yields CDR1 SGHNT and CDR2 YYREEE (reference sequence). V lost 2 bases and J lost 1, with 10 bases in between. CDR3 sequence (DNA): TGTGCCAGCAGCTTTCAAGTCGGGTCCTACAATGAGCAGTTCTTC. Protein: CASSFQVGSYNEQFF. The whole variable domain, filled in from reference TRBV5-4 and TRBJ2-1, reads ETGVTQSPTHLIKTRGQQVTLRCSSQSGHNTVSWYQQALGQGPQFIFQYYREEENGRGNFPPRFSGLQFPNYSSELNVNALELDDSALYLCASSFQVGSYNEQFFGPGTRLTVL.

CDR3: CAISSAPEYNEQFF. CDR3 nucleotides: TGTGCCATCAGTTCAGCTCCCGAATACAATGAGCAGTTCTTC. The genes are TRBV10-3 and TRBJ2-1; D not certain. With 5 bases removed from V and 4 bases from J, the gap between germline ends came to 12 bases. CDR3 length: 14 amino acids. The germline CDR1 and CDR2 sequences are ENHRY and SYGVKD.

There are a few counts of this clone. The V gene is TRBV11-1, the J gene TRBJ2-5, with 15 bases that match TRBD2. Germline-derived CDR1 and CDR2 are SGHAT and FQDESV (reference sequence). The ends lost 5 bases at V and 4 bases at J; junction bases unmatched: 5. This CDR3 comprises 16 residues. For the CDR3, the DNA is TGTGCCAGCAGCGTGGGACTAGCGGGGGGCAGAGAGACCCAGTACTTC. This translates into CASSVGLAGGRETQYF.

There are a few counts of this clone. The chain links TRBV30 to TRBJ2-6, with D tentatively TRBD2 (6 bases). V was pared by 2 bases and J by 2 bases, with 7 bases between. Germline V CDR1 and CDR2: GTSNPN, SVGIG (reference sequence). This CDR3 comprises 14 residues. In nucleotides, the CDR3 is TGTGCCTGGAGTTGGGAGGCTGGGGCCAACGTCCTGACTTTC. Amino acids: CAWSWEAGANVLTF.